This T cell receptor (beta chain) appears in the sequencing data of a study of cytomegalovirus exposure and HLA in healthy donors. This clone has more than one count but fewer than ten. 60 Vbeta and 13 Jbeta primers were used in PCR. Data came from immunoSEQ multiplex PCR; TCRdb stores just in-frame clones and leaves some out. The table shows some 200,000 clones, with roughly 8.7% occurring only once. This CDR3 has 15 residues. V was cut by 4 bases and J by 7 bases, with 19 bases left in between. Looked up from germline, CDR1 is LGHNA and CDR2 is YNFKEQ. Sequencing used PBMCs. The chain employs TRBV4-2 and TRBJ1-1; perhaps TRBD1 as D (6 bases). This receptor was taken from a woman in her twenties or thirties in good health and CMV-seropositive. The CDR3 nucleotides are TGTGCCAGCAGCCTTAGACTGACAGGAAATTTTGAAGCTTTCTTT. Translated: CASSLRLTGNFEAFF.